This T cell receptor (beta chain) derives from a study of cytomegalovirus exposure and HLA in healthy donors. V was clipped by 1 base and J by 0 bases, with 11 bases between them. CDR1 is SGDLS and CDR2 is YYNGEE in the germline V gene. The CDR3 has 15 residues. Study-wide points: Later analysis suggested links between common viral pathogens and several top significant clusters. There were reportedly fewer N-insertions in an Asian-associated ancestry cluster than the approximately 670-donor mean, in a later analysis. In vitro experiments confirmed that a few CMV-associated chains were specific for CMV antigens.

With 60 Vbeta and 13 Jbeta primers, the PCR was carried out. Repertoires were generated with immunoSEQ multiplex PCR, while TCRdb's copy carries only in-frame clones and drops some. The sample lists some 180,000 clones, more than 65% occurring once. For this clone: Its antigen is still unknown.

This TCR came from a woman in her 30s in good health and CMV-seropositive. The gene calls are TRBV9 and TRBJ2-7; D is unclear. The specimen was PBMCs. The CDR3 sequence: CASSVRPVSSYEQYF. Here the CDR3 DNA reads TGTGCCAGCAGCGTACGTCCGGTGAGCTCCTACGAGCAGTACTTC.